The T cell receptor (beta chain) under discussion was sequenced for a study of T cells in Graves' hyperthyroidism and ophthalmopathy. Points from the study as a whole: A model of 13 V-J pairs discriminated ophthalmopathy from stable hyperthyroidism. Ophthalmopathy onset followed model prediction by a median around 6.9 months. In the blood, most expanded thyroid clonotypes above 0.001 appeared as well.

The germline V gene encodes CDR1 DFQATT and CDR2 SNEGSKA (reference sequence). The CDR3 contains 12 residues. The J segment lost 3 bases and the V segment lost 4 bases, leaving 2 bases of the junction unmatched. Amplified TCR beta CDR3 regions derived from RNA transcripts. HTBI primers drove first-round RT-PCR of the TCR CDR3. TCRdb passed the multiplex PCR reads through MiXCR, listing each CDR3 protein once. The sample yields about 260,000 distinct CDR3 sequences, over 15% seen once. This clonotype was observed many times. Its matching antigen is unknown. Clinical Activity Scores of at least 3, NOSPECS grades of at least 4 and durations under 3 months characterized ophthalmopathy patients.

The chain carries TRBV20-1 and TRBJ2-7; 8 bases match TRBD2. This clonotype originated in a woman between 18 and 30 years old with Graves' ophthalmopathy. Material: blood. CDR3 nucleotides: TGCAGTGCTACGGGAGGGGTCTACGAGCAGTACTTC. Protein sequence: CSATGGVYEQYF.